The entry below describes one T cell receptor (beta chain). Its antigen is still unknown. This CDR3 has 12 amino acids. Germline V gene data show CDR1 as DFQATT and CDR2 as SNEGSKA (reference sequence). Trimming left V 6 bases short and J 5 bases short, with 11 bases between. The entry originates in a study of identical twins. Via MiXCR, TCRdb re-called the 5' RACE reads, giving one row per CDR3 protein. The sample comprises nearly 900,000 distinct CDR3 sequences, approximately 13% of which are singletons, and about 1.5% rests with the top ten. Findings of the study overall: Rather than following the same donors, the conclusions depended on cross-sectional statistical analysis. While abundant cord blood beta clonotypes carried fewer insertions, memory repertoires showed no such pattern.

The sample also formed part of further work on yellow fever vaccine responses in identical twins.

Sequences were obtained from PBMCs. V usage is TRBV20-1 and J usage is TRBJ2-1, with D tentatively TRBD1 or TRBD2 (5 bases each). This receptor was identified in a woman aged 18-29 years in good health. The CDR3 coding sequence is TGCAGTGCCTGGGGGACCCACAATGAGCAGTTCTTC. Protein sequence: CSAWGTHNEQFF.